This T cell receptor beta chain was found in a study of blood T cells in healthy people across ages. Study conclusions and caveats: Greater diversity and more naive CD4+ cells were seen in long-lived donors than in aged donors.

The second PCR ran about 6 to 11 cycles with a sample-barcoded 5' primer and J-beta primers. Each cDNA molecule, via a template-switch adaptor with 12 random nucleotides, was tagged. In TCRdb, the 5' RACE reads were re-called with MiXCR into one record per CDR3 protein. The sample lists a few hundred thousand distinct CDR3 sequences, approximately 47% occurring once. Healthy Caucasian individuals from Russia aged about 6 to 100 served as donors. V gave up 6 bases and J gave up 2 bases, with 10 bases separating them. The CDR3 contains 13 residues. CDR1 is MDHEN and CDR2 is SYDVKM in the germline V gene. This clonotype has a handful of counts. What it recognizes is unknown.

The V and J genes are TRBV28 and TRBJ2-5, with a possible D match to TRBD2 (6 bases). Material for sequencing was blood. The source of this sequence is a man between 60 and 75 years old in good health. The CDR3 DNA reads TGTGCCAGCAGGGGGACTTTACAAGAGACCCAGTACTTC. Translation gives CASRGTLQETQYF.